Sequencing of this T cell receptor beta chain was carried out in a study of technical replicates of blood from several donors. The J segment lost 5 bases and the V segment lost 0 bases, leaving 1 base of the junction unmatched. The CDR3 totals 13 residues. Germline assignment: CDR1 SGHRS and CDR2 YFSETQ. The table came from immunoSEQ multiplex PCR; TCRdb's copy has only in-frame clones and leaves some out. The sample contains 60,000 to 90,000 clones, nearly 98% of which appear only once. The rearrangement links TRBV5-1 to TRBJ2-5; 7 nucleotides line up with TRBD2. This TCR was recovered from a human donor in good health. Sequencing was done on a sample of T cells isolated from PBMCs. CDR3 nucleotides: TGCGCCAGCAGCTTGGACGGGGGGGAGACCCAGTACTTC. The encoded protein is CASSLDGGETQYF.